One and the same sample provided the 7 T cell receptor beta chains below, sequenced in a study of somatic mutations in cytotoxic T cells in rheumatoid arthritis. TCRdb's copy holds only in-frame clones and misses some; the assay was immunoSEQ multiplex PCR. The sample has roughly 15,000 clones, around 80% seen once; the top ten hold roughly a fifth. Input material: CD8+ T cells sorted from blood. The receptors stem from an adult with rheumatoid arthritis.

The chain is built from TRBV19 and TRBJ1-5; D remains unclear. From germline, CDR1 is LNHDA and CDR2 SQIVND (reference sequence). Trimming stripped 5 bases from V and 4 bases from J, with 12 bases between. The CDR3 runs to 14 residues. The CDR3: CASSFDVPNQPQHF. CDR3 in DNA: TGTGCCAGTAGTTTCGACGTACCTAATCAGCCCCAGCATTTT.

This clone was seen a single time. The rearrangement joins TRBV6-1 to TRBJ2-7; 9 nucleotides line up with TRBD1. V dropped 4 bases and J dropped 3; count of bases not matched to a gene: 7. The CDR3 covers 15 residues. The germline V gene encodes CDR1 MNHNS and CDR2 SASEGT. In nucleotides, the CDR3 is TGTGCCAGCAGTGCAAGACAGGGGGGACTCTACGAGCAGTACTTC. This encodes CASSARQGGLYEQYF.

The chain combines TRBV27 with TRBJ2-7, with D perhaps TRBD1 or TRBD2 (5 bases each). V lost 3 bases, J lost 7 bases, and 13 bases lay in between. This CDR3 region has 13 residues. The germline V gene has CDR1 MNHEY and CDR2 SMNVEV (reference sequence). The CDR3 DNA reads as TGTGCCAGCAGTTTTTTGGCCGGGGCGGAGCAGTACTTC. Residues: CASSFLAGAEQYF.

The rearrangement links TRBV29-1 to TRBJ2-6, with TRBD1 matching 8 bases. This CDR3 spans 14 amino acids. From germline, CDR1 is SQVTM and CDR2 ANQGSEA. The V and J ends lost 6 bases and 2 bases, in that order; junction bases with no gene match: 3. The CDR3 nucleotides read TGCAGCGTGGTGGACAGGGCTGGGGCCAACGTCCTGACTTTC. Its translation: CSVVDRAGANVLTF.

This clone was observed once. The J gene is TRBJ1-2, the V gene TRBV5-6, with D maybe TRBD1 (5 bases). From germline, CDR1 is SGHDT and CDR2 YYEEEE. Trimming left V 0 bases short and J 8 bases short, with 8 bases between. The CDR3 consists of 12 residues. The CDR3 is CASSLAGDGYTF. The CDR3 bases are TGTGCCAGCAGCTTGGCTGGGGACGGCTACACCTTC.

CDR3 DNA sequence: TGTGCCATCAGTCCCGAGCCTCCGGGGGCCGGGGAGCTGTTTTTT. Translating gives CAISPEPPGAGELFF. The V gene is TRBV10-3, the J gene TRBJ2-2, with D perhaps TRBD2 (6 bases). The CDR3 spans 15 residues. V was trimmed by 5 bases and J by 6 bases, leaving 16 bases between them. Germline CDR1 reads ENHRY; CDR2 reads SYGVKD.

The chain is built from TRBV25-1 and TRBJ2-3, with D perhaps matching TRBD1 (5 bases). Germline assignment: CDR1 MGHDK and CDR2 SYGVNS. The CDR3 is 15 amino acids. Between the trimmed V and J ends, which lost 11 bases and 5 bases, there was a span of 23 bases. The CDR3 spells CASLTRVRAVDTQYF. The CDR3 region has the DNA TGTGCCTCCCTCACACGTGTCAGGGCGGTAGATACGCAGTATTTT.